These T cell receptor beta chains were read from a single sample in a study of blood T cell repertoires in COVID-19. Data came from immunoSEQ multiplex PCR; TCRdb stores just in-frame clones and leaves some out. The data show approximately 50,000 clones, with roughly 85% seen just once and around 13% held by the top ten. The sample taken for sequencing was peripheral blood. The receptors come from a human donor in a cohort sampled during active COVID-19. Each CDR3 is given with its conserved first and last residue. A D gene is named only where the DNA matches it firmly. Expanded clones get a size class; other rows say once, few or many, or leave the size out.

J | V | D | size | DNA | CDR3
TRBJ1-4 | TRBV7-9 | TRBD1 | once | TGTGCCAGCAGCTCCCAACAGGGGCCTAATGAAAAACTGTTTTTT | CASSSQQGPNEKLFF
TRBJ1-1 | TRBV29-1 | . | . | TGCAGCGTTAGCGGTCTGAACACTGAAGCTTTCTTT | CSVSGLNTEAFF
TRBJ2-1 | TRBV19 | TRBD2 | . | TGTGCCAGTAGTATTTCACTAGCGGGGGGGACCAACAATGAGCAGTTCTTC | CASSISLAGGTNNEQFF
TRBJ2-7 | TRBV18 | TRBD2 | . | TGTGCCAGCTCACCGCCTAGCGGGGGTTACGAGCAGTACTTC | CASSPPSGGYEQYF
TRBJ2-7 | TRBV19 | TRBD2 | . | TGTGCCAGTAGTATAGAGGGAGGGGTCAGCTCCTACGAGCAGTACTTC | CASSIEGGVSSYEQYF
TRBJ2-1 | TRBV30 | . | . | TGTGCCTGGAGTGTACGAGTAAACAATGAGCAGTTCTTC | CAWSVRVNNEQFF
TRBJ2-1 | TRBV11-2 | . | . | TGTGCCAGCAGCTTTCTACGGGAGCAGTTCTTC | CASSFLREQFF
TRBJ1-6 | TRBV2 | . | once | TGTGCCAGCACTGACGCCCCGGCACCCCTCCACTTT | CASTDAPAPLHF
TRBJ1-6 | TRBV24-1 | . | . | TGTGCCACCAGCTTGGACAGTCCGAATTCACCCCTCCACTTT | CATSLDSPNSPLHF
TRBJ2-3 | TRBV3-1/TRBV3-2 | TRBD2 | . | TGTGCCAGCAGCCAGGACCTTAGCGGGGGGGACACAGATACGCAGTATTTT | CASSQDLSGGDTDTQYF
TRBJ2-1 | TRBV6-2/TRBV6-3 | . | . | TGTGCCAGCAGTGGGGTAAGGGGCGCGGGGATCTACAATGAGCAGTTCTTC | CASSGVRGAGIYNEQFF
TRBJ1-5 | TRBV15 | TRBD1 | few | TGTGCCACCAGCAGGGATTCCAGACAGGGCGATCAGCCCCAGCATTTT | CATSRDSRQGDQPQHF
TRBJ2-1 | TRBV11-3 | . | once | TGTGCCAGCAGCCAACGACAGCCTAAGAGCTCCTACAATGAGCAGTTCTTC | CASSQRQPKSSYNEQFF
TRBJ1-6 | TRBV3-1/TRBV3-2 | . | . | TGTGCCAGCAGCCAAGGAAATCGAGGACCCCTCCACTTT | CASSQGNRGPLHF
TRBJ1-1 | TRBV18 | . | . | TGTGCCAGCTCAAGGGACAAGAACACTGAAGCTTTCTTT | CASSRDKNTEAFF
TRBJ2-6 | TRBV9 | TRBD1 | once | TGTGCCAGCAGCGCAACAGGGGCCGGGGCCAACGTCCTGACTTTC | CASSATGAGANVLTF
TRBJ2-7 | TRBV6-1 | . | once | TGTGCCAGCAGTGGGGGGTTGGCGGGCGGGATATCCCCTTACGAGCAGTACTTC | CASSGGLAGGISPYEQYF
TRBJ1-1 | TRBV6-5 | . | . | TGTGCCAGCACGGGGGATCTGGGTGAAGCTTTCTTT | CASTGDLGEAFF
TRBJ1-1 | TRBV13 | TRBD1 | few | TGTGCCAGCAGCTTATTTGGACAGGCTGAAGCTTTCTTT | CASSLFGQAEAFF
TRBJ2-5 | TRBV19 | . | few | TGTGCCAGTAGTATTTATCAGGGATTCGAGACCCAGTACTTC | CASSIYQGFETQYF
TRBJ1-3 | TRBV7-9 | . | . | TGTGCCAGCAGCGACATTCATACCCGGCACACCATATATTTT | CASSDIHTRHTIYF
TRBJ1-6 | TRBV6-6 | TRBD1 | . | TGTGCCAGCAGTTCCGGGACAGATTCACCCCTCCACTTT | CASSSGTDSPLHF
TRBJ2-2 | TRBV5-4 | TRBD2 | . | TGTGCCAGCAGCTCCAGACTAGCGGGGGGGCTCACCGGGGAGCTGTTTTTT | CASSSRLAGGLTGELFF
TRBJ2-3 | TRBV19 | . | . | TGTGCCAGTAAAGACGTAGCTTCAGATACGCAGTATTTT | CASKDVASDTQYF
TRBJ1-1 | TRBV7-6 | TRBD1 | . | TGTGCCAGCAGCTCAGGGGGCTGGACTACTGAAGCTTTCTTT | CASSSGGWTTEAFF
TRBJ1-3 | TRBV10-3 | TRBD1 | . | TGTGCCCTTTCCCCTGGACAGGATAAACTCTCTGGAAACACCATATATTTT | CALSPGQDKLSGNTIYF
TRBJ1-1 | TRBV7-6 | . | . | TGTGCCAGCAGCTTAGCATGGGGCGCTGAAGCTTTCTTT | CASSLAWGAEAFF
TRBJ1-5 | TRBV30 | . | . | TGTGCCTGGAGTGCCTATACTAGCAATCAGCCCCAGCATTTT | CAWSAYTSNQPQHF
TRBJ1-1 | TRBV28 | TRBD1 | . | TGTGCCAGCCTCACAGGGGCCCCGAACACTGAAGCTTTCTTT | CASLTGAPNTEAFF
TRBJ2-7 | TRBV5-5 | TRBD1 | . | TGTGCCAGCAGCTGGGGGACAGGGGGCTACGAGCAGTACTTC | CASSWGTGGYEQYF
TRBJ2-6 | TRBV19 | . | . | TGTGCCAGTAGTATTACCGGGACTGGGGCCAACGTCCTGACTTTC | CASSITGTGANVLTF
TRBJ1-2 | TRBV27 | . | . | TGTGCCACCAGGGAGTCAGGGTACGATGGCTACACCTTC | CATRESGYDGYTF
TRBJ2-1 | TRBV6-2/TRBV6-3 | TRBD2 | . | TGTGCCAGCAGCCTCGGGACTAGCGGGACTTCCTACAATGAGCAGTTCTTC | CASSLGTSGTSYNEQFF
TRBJ2-5 | TRBV11-2 | . | . | TGTGCCAGCAGCCCCCGGACGGGGGTCGGCGCAGAGACCCAGTACTTC | CASSPRTGVGAETQYF
TRBJ1-6 | TRBV4-1 | . | . | TGCGCCAGCAGCCAAGAGATGGAGACTTCACCCCTCCACTTT | CASSQEMETSPLHF
TRBJ1-1 | TRBV7-3 | . | once | TGTGCCAGCAGCTTGGGACACCAGAACACTGAAGCTTTCTTT | CASSLGHQNTEAFF
TRBJ1-1 | TRBV28 | . | . | TGTGCCAGCAGTTTATACAAGAACACTGAAGCTTTCTTT | CASSLYKNTEAFF
TRBJ2-1 | TRBV6-4 | . | few | TGTGCCAGCAGTGAGACACCCTACAATGAGCAGTTCTTC | CASSETPYNEQFF
TRBJ2-7 | TRBV24-1 | TRBD1 | . | TGTGCCACCAGTCAGGGGGCGCGGGAGCAGTACTTC | CATSQGAREQYF
TRBJ1-1 | TRBV4-1 | TRBD1 | . | TGCGCCAGCAGCCAAGAACGGACTGACAGGGGGCTAAACACTGAAGCTTTCTTT | CASSQERTDRGLNTEAFF
TRBJ2-5 | TRBV19 | TRBD1 | few | TGTGCCAGTAGCACACCGGGACAGGCAGAGACCCAGTACTTC | CASSTPGQAETQYF
TRBJ2-7 | TRBV4-2 | TRBD1 | . | TGTGCCAGCAGCCCTTATCCCGGACAGGGGATTAACGAGCAGTACTTC | CASSPYPGQGINEQYF
TRBJ2-7 | TRBV18 | TRBD2 | once | TGTGCCAGCTCGCGCCCCGGGACTAGCCCGAGCTCCTACGAGCAGTACTTC | CASSRPGTSPSSYEQYF
TRBJ2-7 | TRBV27 | TRBD2 | . | TGTGCCAGCAGTTCCCTAGCGGGGGATCCCTACGAGCAGTACTTC | CASSSLAGDPYEQYF
TRBJ1-6 | TRBV21-1 | . | few | TGTGCCAGCACCAGTGGGGCTGGCAGGGGGAACTCACCCCTCCACTTT | CASTSGAGRGNSPLHF
TRBJ2-3 | TRBV5-6 | . | . | TGTGCCAGCAGCCCCAACTTCGGTACAGATACGCAGTATTTT | CASSPNFGTDTQYF